What follows are 9 T cell receptor beta chains derived from one specimen sequenced in a study of T cells in Graves' hyperthyroidism and ophthalmopathy. RNA transcripts served as the template for amplifying TCR beta CDR3 regions. A set of HTBI primers served as the primers for a first-round RT-PCR of the TCR CDR3. TCRdb itself ran the multiplex PCR reads through MiXCR, one entry per CDR3 protein. Altogether hundreds of thousands of distinct CDR3 sequences are present, 15% to 18% being singletons, with the ten largest covering around 7.7%. The source material was blood. All receptors derive from a woman younger than 35 with Graves' hyperthyroidism.

This clonotype has ten or more counts. J is TRBJ1-5 and V is TRBV2, with D uncertain. Trimming removed 3 bases at V and 3 bases at J, with 6 bases between. CDR1 and CDR2 from the germline V gene are SNHLY and FYNNEI. The CDR3 covers 13 residues. This CDR3 is CASSDPFNQPQHF. In DNA form, the CDR3 reads TGTGCCAGCAGTGACCCGTTCAATCAGCCCCAGCATTTT.

In its sample, this clonotype was seen many times. V and J are TRBV13 and TRBJ2-1, with D perhaps TRBD2 (7 bases). Trimming left V 2 bases short and J 6 bases short, with 14 bases between. The germline V gene has CDR1 PRHDT and CDR2 FYEKMQ (reference sequence). The CDR3 consists of 15 residues. CDR3 region: CASSLIGGRGNEQFF. Here the CDR3 DNA reads TGTGCCAGCAGCTTAATCGGGGGGCGCGGCAATGAGCAGTTCTTC.

This clonotype occurred many times. In DNA, the CDR3 is TGCAGTGCTAGTCGTCCGGGACTAGCACACAATGAGCAGTTCTTC. Its protein is CSASRPGLAHNEQFF. V is TRBV20-1 and J is TRBJ2-1, with TRBD2 identical over 9 bases. Trimming removed 3 bases from V and 5 bases from J; junction bases left unmatched: 8. In germline, CDR1 is DFQATT, CDR2 SNEGSKA (reference sequence). The CDR3 runs 15 residues.

This clonotype was seen repeatedly, ten times or more. The genes are TRBV6-5 and TRBJ2-7; the D call may be TRBD1 or TRBD2 (6 bases each). Germline lookup yields CDR1 MNHEY and CDR2 SVGAGI. The CDR3 is made up of 15 amino acids. With 0 bases removed from V and 6 bases from J, the gap between germline ends came to 15 bases. For the CDR3, the DNA is TGTGCCAGCAGTTACTCCGGGGGCGGTCCTCCCGAGCAGTACTTC. The encoded protein is CASSYSGGGPPEQYF.

The gene calls are TRBV7-3 and TRBJ2-3, with 8 bases identical to TRBD2. This CDR3 contains 12 residues. Per the germline V gene, CDR1 is SGHTA and CDR2 is FQGTGA. The ends lost 6 bases at V and 11 bases at J; junction bases unmatched: 7. CDR3 protein: CASRIGGGGQYF. The CDR3 coding sequence is TGTGCCAGCAGGATCGGGGGGGGGGGGCAGTATTTT.

This clonotype was counted only a few times. The chain has TRBV29-1 and TRBJ1-1, with a tentative D call TRBD1 (6 bases). Trimming cost V 7 bases and J 4 bases, with 10 bases left between them. Germline V CDR1 and CDR2: SQVTM, ANQGSEA. The CDR3 consists of 11 residues. CDR3: CSAKQGTEAFF. The DNA for the CDR3 is TGCAGCGCTAAACAGGGCACTGAAGCTTTCTTT.

This clonotype was counted at least ten times. The chain uses TRBV7-8 and TRBJ2-7, with D possibly matching TRBD2 (7 bases). The germline V gene encodes CDR1 SGHVS and CDR2 FQNEAQ. This CDR3 region has 14 residues. The ends were cut back, 10 bases at V and 4 bases at J, with 20 bases in the middle. The CDR3 region is CATRGGGAGYEQYF. The CDR3 DNA follows: TGTGCCACCCGAGGGGGAGGGGCGGGTTACGAGCAGTACTTC.

This clonotype was detected many times. The CDR3: CSAPVPLAGVNEQFF. The CDR3 DNA reads TGCAGTGCCCCCGTACCACTAGCGGGGGTTAATGAGCAGTTCTTC. The V and J genes are TRBV20-1 and TRBJ2-1; TRBD2 matches 11 bases. J was trimmed by 7 bases and V by 6 bases; bases with no gene match: 11. In germline, CDR1 is DFQATT, CDR2 SNEGSKA (reference sequence). The CDR3 is 15 residues long.

This clonotype was observed many times. This rearrangement joins TRBV6-1 to TRBJ2-1; D possibly corresponds to TRBD2 (6 bases). The germline V gene encodes CDR1 MNHNS and CDR2 SASEGT. V was clipped by 1 base and J by 6 bases, with 13 bases between them. The CDR3 runs to 15 residues. CDR3 nucleotide sequence: TGTGCCAGCAGTGAAGGGAGGGCCTTGAGCAATGAGCAGTTCTTC. Its protein is CASSEGRALSNEQFF.